This passage covers 25 T cell receptor beta chains from one sample sequenced in a study of post-analysis software for immune sequencing data. General study results and limits: In patients, TRBV5-6, TRBV5-1 and TRBV20-1 belonged to five TRBV segments found more frequently than in controls.

Included in the TCR beta cDNA libraries were unique molecular identifiers. Each CDR3 protein gets one entry after TCRdb re-called the PCR reads with MiXCR. This repertoire shows about 540,000 distinct CDR3 sequences, around 34% found once; its top ten account for roughly 6%. No antigens are known for them. Sequencing was carried out using blood. The receptors come from a girl aged 2-17 years with multiple sclerosis.

Of note for this clonotype: Possible read error: a much larger clone is one base away. This rearrangement joins TRBV5-1 to TRBJ2-3; weak D call: TRBD2 (5 bases). In germline, CDR1 is SGHRS, CDR2 YFSETQ. The V and J ends lost 2 bases and 5 bases respectively, with 6 bases between them. This CDR3 region has 12 residues. The CDR3 nucleotides read TGCGCCAGCAGCTTCGAGGGAGATACGCAGTATTTT. It is translated as CASSFEGDTQYF.

The J gene is TRBJ2-2, the V gene TRBV5-1, with 14 bases identical to TRBD2. Germline V gene sequence: CDR1 SGHRS, CDR2 YFSETQ. CDR3 length: 19 residues. Trimming took 2 bases from V and 7 from J; bases not matched to a gene: 13. CDR3 sequence: CASSFPGLAGGRAVGELFF. In DNA form, the CDR3 reads TGCGCCAGCAGCTTTCCCGGACTAGCGGGGGGCAGGGCCGTCGGGGAGCTGTTTTTT. The variable domain in full, with the rest retrieved from reference TRBV5-1 and TRBJ2-2, is KAGVTQTPRYLIKTRGQQVTLSCSPISGHRSVSWYQQTPGQGLQFLFEYFSETQRNKGNFPGRFSGRQFSNSRSEMNVSTLELGDSALYLCASSFPGLAGGRAVGELFFGEGSRLTVL.

V usage is TRBV20-1 and J usage is TRBJ2-3, with D perhaps TRBD1 or TRBD2 (5 bases each). The germline V and J ends were trimmed by 0 bases and 2 bases, with 12 bases remaining between them. The CDR3 sequence is 15 residues long. CDR1 is DFQATT and CDR2 is SNEGSKA in the germline V gene (reference sequence). In DNA form, the CDR3 reads TGCAGTGCTAGAGATACGCAGGGAGCCACAGATACGCAGTATTTT. Protein product: CSARDTQGATDTQYF.

The genes are TRBV7-9 and TRBJ2-6; TRBD2 is a possible D gene (7 bases). Per germline, CDR1 SEHNR and CDR2 FQNEAQ (reference sequence). The ends were cut back, 1 base at V and 0 bases at J, with 19 bases in the middle. This CDR3 is 20 amino acids long. The CDR3 spells CASSLEVGGGRPSGANVLTF. DNA of the CDR3: TGTGCCAGCAGCTTAGAGGTGGGAGGGGGTCGTCCCTCTGGGGCCAACGTCCTGACTTTC.

A few counts support this clonotype. V gene TRBV5-6 combines with J gene TRBJ1-5; the D gene is possibly TRBD1 (6 bases). Germline CDR1 is SGHDT and CDR2 is YYEEEE. CDR3 size: 15 residues. Trimming took off 3 bases at V and 2 bases at J, with 12 bases between the two ends. The CDR3 coding sequence is TGTGCCAGCAGCTACACAGGGCTAGGCAATCAGCCCCAGCATTTT. This codes for CASSYTGLGNQPQHF.

This clonotype has just a few counts. The chain is built from TRBV7-2 and TRBJ2-3; maybe TRBD2 (5 bases). The germline V and J ends were trimmed by 2 bases and 0 bases, with 12 bases remaining between them. In germline, CDR1 is SGHTA, CDR2 FQGNSA. The CDR3 has 16 residues. The CDR3: CASSLRLGVSTDTQYF. The CDR3 DNA sequence: TGTGCCAGCAGCTTAAGGCTCGGGGTCAGCACAGATACGCAGTATTTT.

A few counts support this clonotype. V usage is TRBV20-1 and J usage is TRBJ2-3, with 8 nucleotides matching TRBD1. CDR3 length: 14 amino acids. With 4 bases clipped from V and 2 bases from J, the junction kept 5 bases outside the gene matches. The germline V gene has CDR1 DFQATT and CDR2 SNEGSKA (reference sequence). The CDR3: CSAIGQGTTDTQYF. In DNA, the CDR3 is TGCAGTGCTATTGGACAGGGTACCACAGATACGCAGTATTTT.

This clonotype has only a few counts. V is TRBV5-1 and J is TRBJ2-7; no reliable D call. V lost 1 base and J lost 3, with 11 bases in between. CDR3 length equals 14 residues. Germline lookup yields CDR1 SGHRS and CDR2 YFSETQ. CDR3 in amino acids: CASSLRADDYEQYF. CDR3 DNA sequence: TGCGCCAGCAGCTTGCGGGCGGACGACTACGAGCAGTACTTC.

Only a few counts were recorded for this clonotype. This chain joins TRBV25-1 and TRBJ1-1; D not resolved. V gave up 3 bases and J gave up 11 bases, with 10 bases separating them. This CDR3 region has 11 residues. Germline V gene sequence: CDR1 MGHDK, CDR2 SYGVNS. The CDR3 spells CASSDLHRAFF. CDR3 nucleotides: TGTGCCAGCAGTGATCTGCACCGGGCTTTCTTT. The full variable domain, completed using reference TRBV25-1 and TRBJ1-1, is EADIYQTPRYLVIGTGKKITLECSQTMGHDKMYWYQQDPGMELHLIHYSYGVNSTEKGDLSSESTVSRIRTEHFPLTLESARPSHTSQYLCASSDLHRAFFGQGTRLTVV.

This clonotype was found a few times. The chain uses TRBV29-1 and TRBJ1-1; no reliable D call. Germline V gene sequence: CDR1 SQVTM, CDR2 ANQGSEA. The V and J ends lost 7 bases and 3 bases respectively, with 15 bases between them. The length of the CDR3 is 13 residues. The DNA for the CDR3 is TGCAGCGCCGGACGGGCTGTGGACACTGAAGCTTTCTTT. This codes for CSAGRAVDTEAFF.

The chain recombines TRBV20-1 with TRBJ1-1, with 7 bases matching TRBD1. J lost 9 bases, V lost 0 bases, and 16 bases had no gene match. This CDR3 is built from 16 residues. CDR1 and CDR2 (germline): DFQATT, SNEGSKA (reference sequence). In DNA, the CDR3 is TGCAGTGCTAGAGATCCTTACCAGACAGGGAGGACTAAAGCTTTCTTT. It specifies CSARDPYQTGRTKAFF.

CDR3 region: CSVGAAYNEQFF. The CDR3 nucleotides are TGCAGCGTTGGGGCAGCGTACAATGAGCAGTTCTTC. V is TRBV29-1 and J is TRBJ2-1; the D is unclear. Per the germline V gene, CDR1 is SQVTM and CDR2 is ANQGSEA. This CDR3 spans 12 amino acids. V dropped 4 bases and J dropped 4 bases, with 8 bases sitting between them.

The V and J genes are TRBV5-6 and TRBJ2-7; perhaps TRBD2 as D (6 bases). The end of the DNA aligns better with TRBJ2-5, so the J call may be wrong. Germline CDR1 reads SGHDT; CDR2 reads YYEEEE. This CDR3 contains 15 residues. CDR3 sequence: CASSLVGLTQETQYF. The CDR3 DNA reads as TGTGCCAGCAGCTTGGTTGGACTAACGCAAGAGACCCAGTACTTC.

This clonotype has more than one count but fewer than ten. The chain couples TRBV20-1 to TRBJ1-5; TRBD1 is a possible D gene (5 bases). V lost 5 bases and J lost 1, with 6 bases in between. The CDR3 consists of 12 residues. Per the germline V gene, CDR1 is DFQATT and CDR2 is SNEGSKA (reference sequence). DNA of the CDR3: TGCAGTGCTGGGGGGAGCAATCAGCCCCAGCATTTT. Translation: CSAGGSNQPQHF.

At least ten counts were recorded for this clonotype. The rearrangement joins TRBV10-2 to TRBJ2-1; D call uncertain. The V gene's germline CDR1 is WSHSY and CDR2 SAAADI. The CDR3 extends over 11 amino acids. Trimming took 7 bases from V and 4 from J, leaving 5 bases between them. CDR3 loop: CASTGYNEQFF. CDR3 nucleotides: TGCGCCAGCACCGGGTACAATGAGCAGTTCTTC.

This chain connects TRBV13 to TRBJ2-7; 9 positions match TRBD1. This CDR3 contains 14 residues. Losses at the gene ends were 6 bases for V and 4 bases for J; bases not matched to a gene: 7. Per the germline V gene, CDR1 is PRHDT and CDR2 is FYEKMQ (reference sequence). The CDR3: CASRRGQGIYEQYF. The CDR3 DNA sequence: TGTGCCAGCAGACGGGGACAGGGAATATACGAGCAGTACTTC. Full variable domain (remainder filled in from reference TRBV13 and TRBJ2-7): AAGVIQSPRHLIKEKRETATLKCYPIPRHDTVYWYQQGPGQDPQFLISFYEKMQSDKGSIPDRFSAQQFSDYHSELNMSSLELGDSALYFCASRRGQGIYEQYFGPGTRLTVT.

This rearrangement joins TRBV20-1 to TRBJ2-3, with D tentatively TRBD2 (6 bases). The CDR3 is made up of 14 amino acids. Trimming took off 4 bases at V and 2 bases at J, with 13 bases between the two ends. The germline CDR1 and CDR2 sequences are DFQATT and SNEGSKA (reference sequence). The CDR3 sequence: CSATPGLTTDTQYF. The CDR3 DNA sequence: TGCAGTGCTACTCCGGGACTGACCACAGATACGCAGTATTTT.

This chain connects TRBV20-1 to TRBJ1-4; D is uncertain. This CDR3 region has 12 residues. Germline CDR1 and CDR2: DFQATT and SNEGSKA (reference sequence). V was pared by 0 bases and J by 8 bases, with 7 bases between. CDR3 in amino acids: CSARDVREKLFF. CDR3 coding DNA: TGCAGTGCTAGAGATGTTCGGGAAAAACTGTTTTTT.

The rearrangement links TRBV6-5 to TRBJ1-4, with 9 bases matching TRBD1. CDR3 size: 15 residues. Unmatched junction bases numbered 10, after V lost 6 bases and J lost 8 bases. Per germline, CDR1 MNHEY and CDR2 SVGAGI. DNA of the CDR3: TGTGCCAGCAGCTATGGACAGGGGTTGGGCGAAAAACTGTTTTTT. This sequence encodes CASSYGQGLGEKLFF.

This clonotype was counted only a few times. The genes are TRBV4-1 and TRBJ2-1, with TRBD2 matching 13 bases. The CDR3 length is 14 residues. V gave up 7 bases and J gave up 6 bases; unmatched junction bases: 3. Germline V lookup: CDR1 MGHRA, CDR2 YSYEKL. CDR3 coding DNA: TGCGCCAGCACACTAGCGGGGGGGTTCAATGAGCAGTTCTTC. Its translation: CASTLAGGFNEQFF.

This clonotype was counted between two and nine times. V usage is TRBV20-1 and J usage is TRBJ2-5; TRBD2 is a possible D gene (6 bases). Germline loops: CDR1 DFQATT, CDR2 SNEGSKA (reference sequence). The CDR3 totals 16 residues. With 2 bases removed from V and 1 base from J, the gap between germline ends came to 17 bases. The CDR3 DNA reads TGCAGTGCTAGAACCCGGGTGGGGGGTCTCCAAGAGACCCAGTACTTC. Residues: CSARTRVGGLQETQYF.

V usage is TRBV11-3 and J usage is TRBJ2-1; 8 bases are a match to TRBD2. V lost 5 bases, J lost 2 bases, and 8 bases stayed unmatched. The germline V gene encodes CDR1 SGHNT and CDR2 YENEEA. The length of the CDR3 is 16 residues. CDR3 bases: TGTGCCAGCAGCCCATATACTAGCGGACCCTACAATGAGCAGTTCTTC. It yields the protein CASSPYTSGPYNEQFF.

The rearrangement uses TRBV14 and TRBJ2-7, with 8 nucleotides matching TRBD1. Germline V CDR1 and CDR2: SGHDN, FVKESK. Trimming took 6 bases from V and 1 from J; bases not matched to a gene: 8. CDR3 size: 15 residues. CDR3 region: CASSRRTGISYEQYF. The CDR3, as DNA: TGTGCCAGCAGTCGTCGGACAGGGATTTCCTACGAGCAGTACTTC.

CDR3 amino acids: CASSQAWYEQYF. The CDR3 DNA reads TGTGCCAGCAGCCAAGCTTGGTACGAGCAGTACTTC. The rearrangement joins TRBV14 to TRBJ2-7; D gene uncertain. The V and J ends lost 1 base and 4 bases respectively, with 5 bases between them. CDR3 size: 12 residues. Germline assignment: CDR1 SGHDN and CDR2 FVKESK.

This chain's CDR3 is CASSYEQGTILNQPQHF. The CDR3 region has the DNA TGTGCCAGCAGTTACGAACAGGGGACCATCCTCAATCAGCCCCAGCATTTT. The chain uses TRBV6-6 and TRBJ1-5; 7 bases are a match to TRBD1. Losses at the gene ends were 2 bases for V and 3 bases for J; bases not matched to a gene: 10. The CDR3 extends over 17 amino acids. Germline assignment: CDR1 MNHNY and CDR2 SVGAGI (reference sequence).